A single T cell receptor beta chain is shown here with its context. Its antigen remains unidentified. This CDR3 is 15 amino acids long. V lost 3 bases and J lost 5, with 16 bases in between. In germline, CDR1 is MNHNS, CDR2 SASEGT. Naive CD4+ cells had CD25+ Tregs removed. After constant-region reverse-primer amplification, full-length variable regions underwent semi-nested PCR with Nested Universal Primer A. TCRdb processed the 5' RACE reads anew with MiXCR; each CDR3 protein has one entry. The data show over 50,000 distinct CDR3 sequences, more than 20% seen once. General observations from the study: Tumor-infiltrating Treg TCR alpha and beta sequences overlapped most with tumor naive CD4+ T cells, then blood naive.

The sample taken for sequencing was tumor-infiltrating naive CD4+ T cells sorted from the breast tumor. Sample subset: naive CD4+ T cells, CD4+CD45RA+CD25-. This clonotype was obtained from a female donor with breast cancer. The V call is TRBV6-1, the J call TRBJ1-2; D uncertain. CDR3 DNA: TGTGCCAGCAGTGACAGGCTGGACGATCTTTATGGCTACACCTTC. This codes for CASSDRLDDLYGYTF.